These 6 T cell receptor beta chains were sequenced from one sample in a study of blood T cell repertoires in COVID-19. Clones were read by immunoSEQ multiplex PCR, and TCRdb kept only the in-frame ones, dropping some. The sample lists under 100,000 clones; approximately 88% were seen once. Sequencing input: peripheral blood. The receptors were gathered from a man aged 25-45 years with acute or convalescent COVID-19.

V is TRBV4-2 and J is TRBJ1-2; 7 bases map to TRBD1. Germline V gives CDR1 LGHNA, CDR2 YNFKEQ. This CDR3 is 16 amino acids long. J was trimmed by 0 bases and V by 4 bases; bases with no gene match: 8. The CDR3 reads CASSRFTGTANYGYTF. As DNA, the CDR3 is TGTGCCAGCAGCCGTTTCACCGGGACAGCTAACTATGGCTACACCTTC.

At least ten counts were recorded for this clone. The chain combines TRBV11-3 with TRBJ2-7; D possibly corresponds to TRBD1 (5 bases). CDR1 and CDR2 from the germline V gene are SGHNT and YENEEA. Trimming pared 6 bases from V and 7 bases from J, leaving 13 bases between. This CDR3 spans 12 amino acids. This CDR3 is CASRDIREEQYF. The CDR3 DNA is TGTGCCAGCAGGGACATAAGAGAGGAGCAGTACTTC.

CDR3 DNA: TGCGCCAGCAGCTTGGAAGGCGGGAGTTCAGATACGCAGTATTTT. It encodes CASSLEGGSSDTQYF. The chain recombines TRBV5-1 with TRBJ2-3; 7 bases are a match to TRBD2. This CDR3 spans 15 amino acids. Germline CDR1 is SGHRS and CDR2 is YFSETQ. With 0 bases clipped from V and 4 bases from J, the junction kept 5 bases outside the gene matches.

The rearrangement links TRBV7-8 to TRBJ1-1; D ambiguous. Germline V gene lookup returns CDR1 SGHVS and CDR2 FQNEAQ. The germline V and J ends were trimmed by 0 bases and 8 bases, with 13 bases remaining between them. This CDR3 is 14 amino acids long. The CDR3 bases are TGTGCCAGCAGCTTAGCGCTTGCAGGTTCCGAAGCTTTCTTT. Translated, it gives CASSLALAGSEAFF.

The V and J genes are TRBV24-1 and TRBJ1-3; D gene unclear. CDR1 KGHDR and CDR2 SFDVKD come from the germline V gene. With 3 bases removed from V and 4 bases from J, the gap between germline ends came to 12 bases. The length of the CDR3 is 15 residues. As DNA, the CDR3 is TGTGCCACCAGTGATGCTCCCTCGGAGGGAAACACCATATATTTT. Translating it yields CATSDAPSEGNTIYF.

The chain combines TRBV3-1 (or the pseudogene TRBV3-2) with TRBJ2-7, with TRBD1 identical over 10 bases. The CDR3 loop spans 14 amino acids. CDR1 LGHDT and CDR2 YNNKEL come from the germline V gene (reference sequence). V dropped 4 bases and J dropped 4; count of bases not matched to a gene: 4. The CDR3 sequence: CASSPGQGTYEQYF. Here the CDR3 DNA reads TGTGCCAGCAGCCCGGGACAGGGGACTTACGAGCAGTACTTC.